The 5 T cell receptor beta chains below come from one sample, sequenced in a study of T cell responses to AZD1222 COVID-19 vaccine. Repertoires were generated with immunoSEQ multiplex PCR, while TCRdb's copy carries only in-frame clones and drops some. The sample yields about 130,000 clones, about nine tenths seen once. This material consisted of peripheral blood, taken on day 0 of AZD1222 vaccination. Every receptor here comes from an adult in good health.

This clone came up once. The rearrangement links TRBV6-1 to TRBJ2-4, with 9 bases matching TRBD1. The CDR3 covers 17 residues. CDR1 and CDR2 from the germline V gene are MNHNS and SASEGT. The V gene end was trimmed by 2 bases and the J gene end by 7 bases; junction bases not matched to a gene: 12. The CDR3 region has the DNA TGTGCCAGCAGTGAATCCTATTGGTGGACAGGGGAGAACATTCAGTACTTC. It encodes CASSESYWWTGENIQYF.

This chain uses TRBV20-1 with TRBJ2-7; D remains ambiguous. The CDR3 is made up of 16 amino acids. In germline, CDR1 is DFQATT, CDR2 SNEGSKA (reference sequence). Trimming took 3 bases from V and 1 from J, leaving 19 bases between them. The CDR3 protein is CSASVLESSHSYEQYF. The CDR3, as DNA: TGCAGTGCTAGTGTTCTAGAGTCATCCCATTCCTACGAGCAGTACTTC.

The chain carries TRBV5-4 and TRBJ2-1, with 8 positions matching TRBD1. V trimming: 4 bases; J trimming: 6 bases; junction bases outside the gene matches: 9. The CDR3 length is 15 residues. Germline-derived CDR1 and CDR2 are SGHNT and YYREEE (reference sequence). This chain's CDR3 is CASSPRTGTGNEQFF. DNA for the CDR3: TGTGCCAGCAGCCCACGGACAGGGACCGGCAATGAGCAGTTCTTC.

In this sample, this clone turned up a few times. CDR3 in DNA: TGTGCCAGCAACGGGTTACAAGAGACCCAGTACTTC. Amino acid sequence: CASNGLQETQYF. The rearrangement joins TRBV5-6 to TRBJ2-5; no clear D gene. CDR1 and CDR2 (germline): SGHDT, YYEEEE. The ends were cut back, 6 bases at V and 2 bases at J, with 8 bases in the middle. The CDR3 has 12 amino acids. Looking up the rest from reference TRBV5-6 and TRBJ2-5 gives the full variable domain: DAGVTQSPTHLIKTRGQQVTLRCSPKSGHDTVSWYQQALGQGPQFIFQYYEEEERQRGNFPDRFSGHQFPNYSSELNVNALLLGDSALYLCASNGLQETQYFGPGTRLLVL.

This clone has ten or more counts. CDR3 coding DNA: TGTGCCAGCAGTTACCTCCTCAGGGGAGATACGCAGTATTTT. This codes for CASSYLLRGDTQYF. This rearrangement joins TRBV6-6 to TRBJ2-3, with D perhaps matching TRBD1 (6 bases). Germline V gene sequence: CDR1 MNHNY, CDR2 SVGAGI (reference sequence). Trimming took 2 bases from V and 5 from J, leaving 11 bases between them. The CDR3 has 14 amino acids.